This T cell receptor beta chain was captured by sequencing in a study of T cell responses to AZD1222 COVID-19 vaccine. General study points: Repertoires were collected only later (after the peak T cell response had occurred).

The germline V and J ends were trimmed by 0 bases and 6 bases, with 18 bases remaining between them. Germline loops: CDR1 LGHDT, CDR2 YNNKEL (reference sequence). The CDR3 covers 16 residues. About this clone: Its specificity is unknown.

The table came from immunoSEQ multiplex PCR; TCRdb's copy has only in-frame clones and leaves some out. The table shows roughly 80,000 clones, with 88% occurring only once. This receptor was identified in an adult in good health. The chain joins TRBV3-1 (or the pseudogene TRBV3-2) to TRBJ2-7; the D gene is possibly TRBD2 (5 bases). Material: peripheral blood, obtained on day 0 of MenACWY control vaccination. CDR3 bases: TGTGCCAGCAGCCAAGAGCTCCTCCGGGGTAGCCCCGAGCAGTACTTC. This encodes CASSQELLRGSPEQYF.